A single count supports the clone carrying this T cell receptor (beta chain). The V end lost 8 bases, the J end lost 6 bases, and 11 bases lay between the germline ends. Germline V gene data show CDR1 as SEHNR and CDR2 as FQNEAQ (reference sequence). The CDR3 length is 13 residues. Repertoires were generated with immunoSEQ multiplex PCR, while TCRdb's copy carries only in-frame clones and drops some. This sample has around 100,000 clones, with 65% to 90% found just once. The data are from a study of blood T cell repertoires in COVID-19. Study-wide context: T cells, B-cell-depleted T cells, or PBMCs supplied cDNA or gDNA.

Sequencing was carried out using peripheral blood. The rearrangement links TRBV7-9 to TRBJ1-6; D might be TRBD1 (5 bases). This TCR derives from a man older than 75 with acute or convalescent COVID-19. The chain's CDR3 is CASGVGGNSPLHF. The CDR3 bases are TGTGCCAGCGGCGTCGGGGGTAATTCACCCCTCCACTTT.